Sequencing of this T cell receptor beta chain was carried out in a study of CDR3 diversity in severe acne. The V gene end was trimmed by 5 bases and the J gene end by 7 bases; junction bases not matched to a gene: 10. CDR3 length: 15 amino acids. The V gene's germline CDR1 is SGHNT and CDR2 YYREEE (reference sequence). TCRdb fed the PCR reads into MiXCR, producing one record per CDR3 protein. Among about 90,000 distinct CDR3 sequences listed, about 48% were seen once. The sequenced sample was blood. The chain combines TRBV5-4 with TRBJ1-2, with 11 bases aligning to TRBD1. This TCR derives from a male donor in good health, serving as a control. The CDR3 nucleotides are TGTGCCAGCAGTGAAGGGACAGGGGGTGTTTTTGGCTACACCTTC. It specifies CASSEGTGGVFGYTF.